These T cell receptor beta chains were read from a single sample in a study of control samples from healthy donors and cancer patients. The assay was immunoSEQ multiplex PCR, and TCRdb's table has in-frame clones only and misses some. This table has around 130,000 clones, roughly 95% appearing once. Input material: blood. These receptor sequences come from a man aged 25 to 45 in good health. The CDR3 runs from the conserved cysteine through the conserved F or W.

V,J,CDR3
TRBV7-9,TRBJ1-1,CASSDIMQHREGTEAFF
TRBV27,TRBJ2-1,CASSLGTGYNEQFF
TRBV30,TRBJ1-2,CAWSPGGYGYTF
TRBV11-2,TRBJ2-3,CASSLEPYTQYF
TRBV6-1,TRBJ2-7,CASSEFGRGTNEQYF
TRBV6-4,TRBJ2-7,CASSDETRDFYEQYF
TRBV5-8,TRBJ1-2,CASSQARNYGYTF
TRBV27,TRBJ2-3,CASRHRGPTDTQYF
TRBV7-8,TRBJ1-2,CASSSGQGDNYGYTF
TRBV7-9,TRBJ1-1,CASSPLTRNTEAFF
TRBV27,TRBJ2-1,CASSESSYNEQFF
TRBV5-3,TRBJ2-5,CARSPPRFSQETQYF
TRBV9,TRBJ1-2,CASSVEGRDYGYTF
TRBV19,TRBJ2-3,CASNPSGATDTQYF
TRBV19,TRBJ1-6,CASSTAGHSPLHF
TRBV29-1,TRBJ2-2,CSVEWGLAGGLAGELFF
TRBV9,TRBJ2-7,CASSVVRADWGGNYEQYF
TRBV5-1,TRBJ2-7,CASSFVITSDAYEQYF
TRBV4-3,TRBJ2-5,CASSQDPEQGWETQYF
TRBV7-9,TRBJ2-2,CASSPPGLVDTGELFF
TRBV6-2/TRBV6-3,TRBJ2-4,CASSRGAGTKNIQYF
TRBV7-9,TRBJ2-7,CASSDPGGSIYEQYF
TRBV4-3,TRBJ2-3,CASRPKGLSTDTQYF
TRBV5-8,TRBJ1-2,CASSFEVNYGYTF
TRBV2,TRBJ1-1,CASRIGQGRVTEAFF
TRBV11-3,TRBJ2-1,CASSLGSWPYNEQFF
TRBV14,TRBJ2-3,CASSQDGRADTQYF
TRBV10-3,TRBJ1-4,CAISGGTNEKLFF
TRBV7-9,TRBJ2-3,CASSFLAGGTDTQYF
TRBV5-8,TRBJ1-1,CAENTEAFF
TRBV11-3,TRBJ1-6,CASSLDHGSPLHF
TRBV7-9,TRBJ2-1,CASSHGLTEQFF
TRBV11-3,TRBJ1-3,CASSSTDSGNTIYF
TRBV5-1,TRBJ2-5,CASRGGTLEETQYF
TRBV19,TRBJ1-6,CASSHRDSPNSPLHF
TRBV7-2,TRBJ2-1,CASSPLGTSGEQFF
TRBV6-2/TRBV6-3,TRBJ1-1,CASSNFQGPRNTEAFF
TRBV2,TRBJ1-1,CASSADRVTEAFF
TRBV7-8,TRBJ1-2,CASTRGGAYGYTF
TRBV27,TRBJ2-7,CASSETELHEQYF
TRBV29-1,TRBJ2-2,CSVSGQGNTGELFF
TRBV12-3/TRBV12-4,TRBJ2-5,CASSAGQGETQYF
TRBV29-1,TRBJ1-3,CSVGIGDTIYF
TRBV13,TRBJ2-6,CASSLSRRAGANVLTF
TRBV29-1,TRBJ2-7,CSGKGQHGEQYF